This T cell receptor (beta chain) was observed in a study of T cell responses to AZD1222 COVID-19 vaccine. General observations from the study: As reported, nearly half of all spike-specific TCRs target variant regions that are unmutated. Along spike, vaccine-associated CD4 TCRs were found throughout, with dominance at 160-218 and 743-854.

The CDR3 spans 17 residues. Trimming cost V 2 bases and J 0 bases; bases outside gene matches: 10. CDR1 is SGHRS, CDR2 YFSETQ, per germline. Repertoires were generated with immunoSEQ multiplex PCR, while TCRdb's copy carries only in-frame clones and drops some. This sample yields 95,000 to 150,000 clones, of which roughly 84% are seen a single time; approximately 1.1% belongs to the top ten. In the case of this clone: Its antigen is not known.

The J gene is TRBJ1-1, the V gene TRBV5-1; 7 nucleotides align to TRBD1. Sequenced here: peripheral blood, sampled on day 0 of AZD1222 vaccination. The clonotype originates from an adult in good health. This CDR3 is CASSFGQVRRMNTEAFF. In DNA, the CDR3 is TGCGCCAGCAGCTTCGGACAGGTGAGGAGAATGAACACTGAAGCTTTCTTT.